These T cell receptor beta chains were read from a single sample in a study of blood T cell repertoires in COVID-19. Profiled with immunoSEQ multiplex PCR; TCRdb holds only in-frame clones, not every one. The data contain about 190,000 clones, 90% of them singletons. The source material was peripheral blood. All receptors come from a man between 45 and 60 years old with acute or convalescent COVID-19. CDR3s include the opening cysteine and the closing phenylalanine or tryptophan. The D gene is left open where the match is weak. Clone sizes are given selectively: once, few, many, or a class where the clone is expanded.

length: 14; size: -; D: -; J: TRBJ2-7; V: TRBV5-1; DNA: TGCGCCAGCAGCGAACAGGGTCCCTACTACGAGCAGTACTTC; CDR3: CASSEQGPYYEQYF
length: 16; size: -; D: TRBD1; J: TRBJ1-5; V: TRBV10-1; DNA: TGCGCCAGCAGGCGCACAGGGGTAGGCGTTTATCAGCCCCAGCATTTT; CDR3: CASRRTGVGVYQPQHF
length: 14; size: -; D: -; J: TRBJ2-1; V: TRBV28; DNA: TGTGCCAGCAGTTCGTGGAGCTCCTACAATGAGCAGTTCTTC; CDR3: CASSSWSSYNEQFF
length: 18; size: -; D: TRBD2; J: TRBJ2-1; V: TRBV19; DNA: TGTGCCAGTTCCGGGAGGCCCACAGTATGGAGCTCCTACAATGAGCAGTTCTTC; CDR3: CASSGRPTVWSSYNEQFF
length: 15; size: -; D: -; J: TRBJ2-2; V: TRBV5-1; DNA: TGCGCCAGCAGCCCCGGGACTCCGGGCACCGGGGAGCTGTTTTTT; CDR3: CASSPGTPGTGELFF
length: 13; size: -; D: -; J: TRBJ1-2; V: TRBV4-1; DNA: TGCGCCAGCAACGTTCCAGGCGGGGTTGGCTACACCTTC; CDR3: CASNVPGGVGYTF
length: 13; size: -; D: -; J: TRBJ1-1; V: TRBV7-2; DNA: TGTGCCAGCAGGACAGGTGGGGGAACTGAAGCTTTCTTT; CDR3: CASRTGGGTEAFF
length: 14; size: once; D: -; J: TRBJ2-7; V: TRBV28; DNA: TGTGCCAGCAGTTTGGCTAGCCTCCCCTACGAGCAGTACTTC; CDR3: CASSLASLPYEQYF
length: 15; size: -; D: -; J: TRBJ1-6; V: TRBV7-3; DNA: TGTGCCAGCAGCTCCAGGGGTTCGGATAATTCACCCCTCCACTTT; CDR3: CASSSRGSDNSPLHF
length: 15; size: -; D: TRBD2; J: TRBJ2-7; V: TRBV5-6; DNA: TGTGCCAGCAGCCGGTGGACTAGCGGGAGTTACGAGCAGTACTTC; CDR3: CASSRWTSGSYEQYF
length: 11; size: -; D: -; J: TRBJ1-2; V: TRBV11-2; DNA: TGTGCCAGCACTCCAGGGGACGGCTACACCTTC; CDR3: CASTPGDGYTF
length: 14; size: -; D: -; J: TRBJ1-5; V: TRBV6-5; DNA: TGTGCCAGCAGTTATAGGTGGGGGGATCAGCCCCAGCATTTT; CDR3: CASSYRWGDQPQHF
length: 14; size: -; D: -; J: TRBJ1-5; V: TRBV7-9; DNA: TGTGCCAGCAGCTTAAACAGGGACGATCAGCCCCAGCATTTT; CDR3: CASSLNRDDQPQHF
length: 19; size: once; D: -; J: TRBJ1-3; V: TRBV18; DNA: TGTGCCAGCTCACCCCCTTCGCTACAGGGCAGGAGAACTGGAAACACCATATATTTT; CDR3: CASSPPSLQGRRTGNTIYF
length: 16; size: -; D: TRBD2; J: TRBJ2-1; V: TRBV9; DNA: TGTGCCAGCAGCATCACTAGCGGGAGTTCCCTCAATGAGCAGTTCTTC; CDR3: CASSITSGSSLNEQFF
length: 15; size: -; D: -; J: TRBJ2-7; V: TRBV30; DNA: TGTGCCGGAAGTCCGGGAATTGGGGGGTTTTACGAGCAGTACTTC; CDR3: CAGSPGIGGFYEQYF
length: 14; size: -; D: -; J: TRBJ2-7; V: TRBV28; DNA: TGTGCCAGCAGTGTTGGGGGAGGAATCTACGAGCAGTACTTC; CDR3: CASSVGGGIYEQYF
length: 14; size: few; D: TRBD1; J: TRBJ1-1; V: TRBV24-1; DNA: TGTGCCACCAGTGATTCCGGGACAGGGGGTGAAGCTTTCTTT; CDR3: CATSDSGTGGEAFF
length: 14; size: -; D: -; J: TRBJ1-1; V: TRBV28; DNA: TGTGCCAGCAGTTTTCGGGGGTCGGGCACTGAAGCTTTCTTT; CDR3: CASSFRGSGTEAFF
length: 13; size: once; D: -; J: TRBJ1-5; V: TRBV19; DNA: TGTGCCAGTAGTATCTCGGGCAATCAGCCCCAGCATTTT; CDR3: CASSISGNQPQHF
length: 14; size: -; D: TRBD2; J: TRBJ2-1; V: TRBV3-1/TRBV3-2; DNA: TGTGCCAGCAGAGGACTAGCGGCCTACAATGAGCAGTTCTTC; CDR3: CASRGLAAYNEQFF
length: 14; size: -; D: -; J: TRBJ1-4; V: TRBV6-5; DNA: TGTGCCAGCAGTCGACTTGCAACTAATGAAAAACTGTTTTTT; CDR3: CASSRLATNEKLFF
length: 15; size: once; D: TRBD2; J: TRBJ2-1; V: TRBV27; DNA: TGTGCCAGCAGGGGCTGGGGGACTAGCGGCGGTGAGCAGTTCTTC; CDR3: CASRGWGTSGGEQFF
length: 22; size: -; D: TRBD1; J: TRBJ1-1; V: TRBV4-1; DNA: TGCGCCAGCAGCCAAGTCCCCTGGACAGGTAATTTGGGGAATGTTAAAAGAGGTGAAGCTTTCTTT; CDR3: CASSQVPWTGNLGNVKRGEAFF
length: 15; size: -; D: -; J: TRBJ2-3; V: TRBV5-5; DNA: TGTGCCAGCAGCTTTAGGACAACTAGCACAGATACGCAGTATTTT; CDR3: CASSFRTTSTDTQYF
length: 13; size: -; D: -; J: TRBJ2-7; V: TRBV7-9; DNA: TGTGCCAGCAGCCGGGCGGGCTCCTACGAGCAGTACTTC; CDR3: CASSRAGSYEQYF
length: 13; size: -; D: -; J: TRBJ1-5; V: TRBV7-8; DNA: TGTGCCAGCAGTTACAGCCAGGATCAGCCCCAGCATTTT; CDR3: CASSYSQDQPQHF
length: 13; size: -; D: -; J: TRBJ2-2; V: TRBV19; DNA: TGTGCCAGTAGTACCCTGTTCCGCGGGGAGCTGTTTTTT; CDR3: CASSTLFRGELFF
length: 17; size: once; D: TRBD1; J: TRBJ2-3; V: TRBV28; DNA: TGTGCCATCTCTCTATTCTCGGGACAGGGTGACACAGATACGCAGTATTTT; CDR3: CAISLFSGQGDTDTQYF
length: 15; size: -; D: TRBD1; J: TRBJ1-6; V: TRBV9; DNA: TGTGCCAGCAGCCTTGGACAGGGAGGTAATTCACCCCTCCACTTT; CDR3: CASSLGQGGNSPLHF
length: 14; size: -; D: -; J: TRBJ2-3; V: TRBV5-1; DNA: TGCGCCAGCAGCTTACTAGCTATCACAGATACGCAGTATTTT; CDR3: CASSLLAITDTQYF
length: 17; size: -; D: TRBD1; J: TRBJ2-7; V: TRBV18; DNA: TGTGCCAGCTCACCCTTACCCATAGGACAGGGCTCACTCGAGCAGTACTTC; CDR3: CASSPLPIGQGSLEQYF
length: 18; size: -; D: -; J: TRBJ1-1; V: TRBV6-2/TRBV6-3; DNA: TGTGCCAGCAGTTACTCGAGGTTCGCCATCCAGCCGAACACTGAAGCTTTCTTT; CDR3: CASSYSRFAIQPNTEAFF
length: 15; size: -; D: -; J: TRBJ1-5; V: TRBV19; DNA: TGTGCCAGTAGTATTGGGGGAGGGGTAAATCAGCCCCAGCATTTT; CDR3: CASSIGGGVNQPQHF
length: 15; size: -; D: TRBD2; J: TRBJ2-1; V: TRBV7-3; DNA: TGTGCCAGCAGCTCCCTGACTAGCGGGACGGGTGAGCAGTTCTTC; CDR3: CASSSLTSGTGEQFF
length: 15; size: -; D: -; J: TRBJ1-6; V: TRBV2; DNA: TGTGCCAGCAGTTCTCAGGGGCCCTATAATTCACCCCTCCACTTT; CDR3: CASSSQGPYNSPLHF
length: 15; size: -; D: -; J: TRBJ1-4; V: TRBV28; DNA: TGTGCCAGCAGTCCCCACGCAGGATCTAATGAAAAACTGTTTTTT; CDR3: CASSPHAGSNEKLFF
length: 16; size: once; D: TRBD1; J: TRBJ1-2; V: TRBV18; DNA: TGTGCCAGCTCCCCCGGGACAGGGGATTCTTTTTATGGCTACACCTTC; CDR3: CASSPGTGDSFYGYTF
length: 11; size: -; D: -; J: TRBJ1-1; V: TRBV29-1; DNA: TGCAGCGCCACTAGTAATGGTGAAGCTTTCTTT; CDR3: CSATSNGEAFF
length: 14; size: -; D: -; J: TRBJ2-7; V: TRBV28; DNA: TGTGCCAGCAGTGAAACAGGGAGAACCTACGAGCAGTACTTC; CDR3: CASSETGRTYEQYF
length: 14; size: few; D: TRBD2; J: TRBJ2-1; V: TRBV2; DNA: TGTGCCAGCAGTGACAGCGGGGGATACAATGAGCAGTTCTTC; CDR3: CASSDSGGYNEQFF
length: 17; size: -; D: TRBD1; J: TRBJ2-1; V: TRBV24-1; DNA: TGTGCCACCAGTGACCCCGGACAGGGGGCAGTCTACAATGAGCAGTTCTTC; CDR3: CATSDPGQGAVYNEQFF
length: 12; size: -; D: -; J: TRBJ2-3; V: TRBV19; DNA: TGTGCCAGTAGTAGAGACCCCGGTACGCAGTATTTT; CDR3: CASSRDPGTQYF
length: 15; size: -; D: -; J: TRBJ1-5; V: TRBV19; DNA: TGTGCCAGTAGTATAGTAGGAGATAGCAATCAGCCCCAGCATTTT; CDR3: CASSIVGDSNQPQHF
length: 14; size: once; D: -; J: TRBJ1-1; V: TRBV10-3; DNA: TGTGCCATCAGCCGGCCGGGGAGGGACACTGAAGCTTTCTTT; CDR3: CAISRPGRDTEAFF
length: 14; size: -; D: -; J: TRBJ2-3; V: TRBV7-9; DNA: TGTGCCAGCAGCTTGACAACCAGGCCAGATACGCAGTATTTT; CDR3: CASSLTTRPDTQYF
length: 14; size: -; D: TRBD2; J: TRBJ2-3; V: TRBV20-1; DNA: TGCAGTGCCAGTAGCGGGAGTCGCACAGATACGCAGTATTTT; CDR3: CSASSGSRTDTQYF
length: 15; size: few; D: -; J: TRBJ2-1; V: TRBV19; DNA: TGTGCCAGTAGTACCCCCGGACCCACGGGGGATGAGCAGTTCTTC; CDR3: CASSTPGPTGDEQFF
length: 16; size: -; D: -; J: TRBJ2-6; V: TRBV7-2; DNA: TGTGCCAGCAGCCTGAACGGGGTATCCGGGGCCAACGTCCTGACTTTC; CDR3: CASSLNGVSGANVLTF
length: 14; size: once; D: -; J: TRBJ1-1; V: TRBV6-5; DNA: TGTGCCAGCAGTTACTCCAGGGCGAACACTGAAGCTTTCTTT; CDR3: CASSYSRANTEAFF
length: 15; size: once; D: TRBD2; J: TRBJ2-1; V: TRBV11-2; DNA: TGTGCCAGCAGCCCCGACGGACTAGCAGGCAATGAGCAGTTCTTC; CDR3: CASSPDGLAGNEQFF
length: 14; size: -; D: TRBD2; J: TRBJ2-7; V: TRBV19; DNA: TGTGCCAGTAGTGTGGCTAGCGGACCCTACGAGCAGTACTTC; CDR3: CASSVASGPYEQYF
length: 14; size: -; D: -; J: TRBJ2-1; V: TRBV29-1; DNA: TGCAGCGTTTCCTGGCGGGATCGGCACAATGAGCAGTTCTTC; CDR3: CSVSWRDRHNEQFF
length: 16; size: -; D: -; J: TRBJ2-1; V: TRBV7-2; DNA: TGTGCCAGCAGCTTAGAGGGAGGAAAGCGGATTCCTGGGGCGTTCTTC; CDR3: CASSLEGGKRIPGAFF
length: 14; size: -; D: -; J: TRBJ2-2; V: TRBV6-6; DNA: TGTGCCAGCACCCCGAGCGGGCACACCGGGGAGCTGTTTTTT; CDR3: CASTPSGHTGELFF